The 15 T cell receptor beta chains below come from one sample, sequenced in a study of blood T cell repertoires in COVID-19. The repertoire was sequenced with immunoSEQ multiplex PCR; TCRdb's copy has only in-frame clones and lacks some. The sample lists 350,000 or so clones, about nine tenths seen once, with approximately 1% in the top ten. The specimen was PBMCs or T cells enriched from blood (not recorded which). These receptors all stem from a woman aged 25 to 39 who had been exposed to COVID-19.

The chain is built from TRBV15 and TRBJ1-5, with D hard to call. This CDR3 contains 14 residues. The V end lost 3 bases, the J end lost 7 bases, and 13 bases lay between the germline ends. Germline CDR1 is LNHNV and CDR2 is YYDKDF (reference sequence). The CDR3 sequence: CATSSAVREQPQHF. CDR3 in DNA: TGTGCCACCAGCAGCGCAGTGAGGGAGCAGCCCCAGCATTTT.

CDR3: CASSTGLLNYGYTF. DNA for the CDR3: TGTGCCAGTAGTACAGGACTGTTGAACTATGGCTACACCTTC. The chain combines TRBV19 with TRBJ1-2; no firm D call. The V and J ends lost 4 bases and 2 bases respectively, with 11 bases between them. This CDR3 comprises 14 residues. Germline CDR1 and CDR2: LNHDA and SQIVND (reference sequence).

This chain uses TRBV27 with TRBJ1-1; 7 bases agree with TRBD1. CDR3 length equals 14 residues. Germline CDR1 is MNHEY and CDR2 is SMNVEV (reference sequence). J lost 7 bases, V lost 5 bases, and 10 bases had no gene match. The CDR3 DNA sequence: TGTGCCAGCAGTGGCATAGGGGGCAAATATGAAGCTTTCTTT. This encodes CASSGIGGKYEAFF.

The chain has TRBV20-1 and TRBJ1-1, with 7 bases identical to TRBD1. Germline lookup yields CDR1 DFQATT and CDR2 SNEGSKA (reference sequence). V was clipped by 3 bases and J by 4 bases; unmatched bases: 8. CDR3 size: 14 residues. The CDR3 DNA reads TGCAGTGCTAGTACAGGGGCGTGGACCACTGAAGCTTTCTTT. The encoded protein is CSASTGAWTTEAFF.

The J gene is TRBJ1-6, the V gene TRBV19, with 9 bases aligning to TRBD1. Trimming removed 7 bases from V and 8 bases from J; junction bases left unmatched: 3. The CDR3 sequence is 13 residues long. Germline CDR1 LNHDA, CDR2 SQIVND (reference sequence). CDR3 amino acids: CASKRTGDSPLHF. CDR3 bases: TGTGCCAGTAAGCGGACAGGGGATTCACCCCTCCACTTT. Together with reference TRBV19 and TRBJ1-6, the CDR3 gives the full variable domain: DGGITQSPKYLFRKEGQNVTLSCEQNLNHDAMYWYRQDPGQGLRLIYYSQIVNDFQKGDIAEGYSVSREKKESFPLTVTSAQKNPTAFYLCASKRTGDSPLHFGNGTRLTVT.

The CDR3 loop reads CASSLEGQPQHF. The CDR3, as DNA: TGTGCCAGCAGTTTAGAGGGTCAGCCCCAGCATTTT. V usage is TRBV28 and J usage is TRBJ1-5; no clear D gene. The CDR3 has 12 residues. Germline V CDR1 and CDR2: MDHEN, SYDVKM. Trimming removed 2 bases from V and 6 bases from J, with 5 bases in between.

In this sample, this clone turned up once. The chain couples TRBV5-1 to TRBJ2-3; D may be TRBD2 (6 bases). Trimming removed 0 bases from V and 7 bases from J, with 12 bases in between. The CDR3 is 14 amino acids. Looked up from germline, CDR1 is SGHRS and CDR2 is YFSETQ. The CDR3 reads CASSLEASANTQYF. For the CDR3, the DNA is TGCGCCAGCAGCTTGGAGGCTAGCGCCAATACGCAGTATTTT.

This clone was counted once. The chain joins TRBV11-2 to TRBJ1-3; 12 nucleotides match TRBD1. V trimming: 3 bases; J trimming: 2 bases; junction bases outside the gene matches: 8. This CDR3 comprises 18 residues. Per germline, CDR1 SGHAT and CDR2 FQNNGV. This CDR3 is CASSFWGQGATAGNTIYF. CDR3 coding DNA: TGTGCCAGCAGCTTTTGGGGACAGGGGGCTACGGCTGGAAACACCATATATTTT. The variable domain in full, completed from reference TRBV11-2 and TRBJ1-3, reads EAGVAQSPRYKIIEKRQSVAFWCNPISGHATLYWYQQILGQGPKLLIQFQNNGVVDDSQLPKDRFSAERLKGVDSTLKIQPAKLEDSAVYLCASSFWGQGATAGNTIYFGEGSWLTVV.

This clone was detected once. This sequence joins TRBV29-1 and TRBJ2-1; 13 bases line up with TRBD2. With 4 bases clipped from V and 15 bases from J, the junction kept 9 bases outside the gene matches. The CDR3 loop spans 13 amino acids. Germline V lookup: CDR1 SQVTM, CDR2 ANQGSEA. Here the CDR3 reads CSVGRTSGSLRFF. DNA for the CDR3: TGCAGCGTTGGACGGACTAGCGGGAGTCTGCGGTTCTTC.

The rearrangement links TRBV28 to TRBJ2-4, with D maybe TRBD1 (7 bases). Germline-derived CDR1 and CDR2 are MDHEN and SYDVKM. V was cut by 6 bases and J by 6 bases, with 15 bases left in between. The CDR3 is 14 amino acids. CDR3 in amino acids: CASRTGQGGNIQYF. CDR3 DNA sequence: TGTGCCAGCAGAACCGGGCAGGGGGGAAACATTCAGTACTTC. The variable domain in full, with the rest retrieved from reference TRBV28 and TRBJ2-4, is DVKVTQSSRYLVKRTGEKVFLECVQDMDHENMFWYRQDPGLGLRLIYFSYDVKMKEKGDIPEGYSVSREKKERFSLILESASTNQTSMYLCASRTGQGGNIQYFGAGTRLSVL.

CDR3 sequence reads: CASGLLLAGATYEQYF. The CDR3 bases are TGTGCTAGTGGTTTGTTGCTAGCGGGCGCGACCTACGAGCAGTACTTC. The chain has TRBV12-5 and TRBJ2-7; 8 bases fit TRBD2. V dropped 2 bases and J dropped 2; count of bases not matched to a gene: 8. Germline CDR1 reads LGHNT; CDR2 reads FRNRAP. The CDR3 is 16 residues long.

The J gene is TRBJ2-3, the V gene TRBV6-5; D remains ambiguous. V lost 2 bases, J lost 1 base, and 10 bases lay in between. The germline V gene encodes CDR1 MNHEY and CDR2 SVGAGI. The CDR3 has 15 amino acids. The CDR3 reads CASSYGAQGTDTQYF. CDR3 bases: TGTGCCAGCAGTTACGGTGCCCAGGGCACAGATACGCAGTATTTT.

The V and J genes are TRBV10-3 and TRBJ2-7; a weak D match, TRBD2 (5 bases). Trimming took off 10 bases at V and 7 bases at J, with 20 bases between the two ends. There are 13 residues in the CDR3. The germline V gene has CDR1 ENHRY and CDR2 SYGVKD. This chain's CDR3 is CATARVVESEQYF. The CDR3, as DNA: TGTGCCACCGCGAGGGTAGTTGAATCAGAGCAGTACTTC.

The CDR3 DNA reads as TGTGCCAGCAGTTCACAGGGGGCTCACTATGGCTACACCTTC. It yields the protein CASSSQGAHYGYTF. J is TRBJ1-2 and V is TRBV27; 9 bases match TRBD1. The CDR3 covers 14 residues. CDR1 MNHEY and CDR2 SMNVEV come from the germline V gene (reference sequence). The trim removed 4 bases at V and 3 bases at J, leaving 3 bases unmatched.

This clone came up a few times. V usage is TRBV5-1 and J usage is TRBJ2-7, with 7 bases aligning to TRBD1. Germline V gene sequence: CDR1 SGHRS, CDR2 YFSETQ. CDR3 length equals 18 residues. V dropped 0 bases and J dropped 0; count of bases not matched to a gene: 12. The CDR3 coding sequence is TGCGCCAGCAGCTTGGGTTCCCCCACACAGGGGAGCTCCTACGAGCAGTACTTC. This codes for CASSLGSPTQGSSYEQYF.